This T cell receptor beta chain appears in the sequencing data of a study of response to subunit inactivated influenza vaccine. Study-wide findings and caveats: New T cells are recruited in small numbers by each seasonal influenza vaccination, according to the authors' suggestion.

Ten or more counts support this clonotype. What it binds is not known. TCRdb reprocessed the RT-PCR reads via MiXCR and lists one record per CDR3 protein. The table has hundreds of thousands of distinct CDR3 sequences, 10% to 15% seen once. Germline CDR1 reads MNHNS; CDR2 reads SASEGT. V lost 4 bases, J lost 5 bases, and 11 bases lay in between. The CDR3 covers 14 residues. This sequence joins TRBV6-1 and TRBJ2-2, with D perhaps matching TRBD2 (5 bases). The source material was PBMCs from blood, sampled on the day of vaccination. The clonotype comes from a middle-aged man who received an inactivated influenza vaccine. Written as DNA, the CDR3 is TGTGCCAGCAGTGCGCTTGGGGAGACCGGGGAGCTGTTTTTT. This codes for CASSALGETGELFF.